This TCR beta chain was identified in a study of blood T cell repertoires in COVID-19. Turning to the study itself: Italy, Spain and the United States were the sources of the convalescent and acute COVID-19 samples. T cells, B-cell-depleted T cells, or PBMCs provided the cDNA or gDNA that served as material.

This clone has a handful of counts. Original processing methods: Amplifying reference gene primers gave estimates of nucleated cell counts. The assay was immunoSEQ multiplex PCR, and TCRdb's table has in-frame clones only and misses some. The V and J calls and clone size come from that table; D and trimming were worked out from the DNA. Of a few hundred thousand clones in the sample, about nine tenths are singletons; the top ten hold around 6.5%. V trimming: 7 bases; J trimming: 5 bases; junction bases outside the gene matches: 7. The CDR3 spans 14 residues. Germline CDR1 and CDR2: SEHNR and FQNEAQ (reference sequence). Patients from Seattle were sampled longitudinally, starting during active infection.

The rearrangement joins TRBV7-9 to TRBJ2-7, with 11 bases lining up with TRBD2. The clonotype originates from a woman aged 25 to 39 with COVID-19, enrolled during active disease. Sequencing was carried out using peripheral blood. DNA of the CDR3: TGTGCCAGCAACATAGCGGGGGGGCTAGACGAGCAGTACTTC. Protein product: CASNIAGGLDEQYF.